The 28 T cell receptor beta chains in this list originate from one sample, sequenced in a study of blood T cell repertoires in COVID-19. Produced via immunoSEQ multiplex PCR; TCRdb's table is partial and in-frame only. This table holds about 370,000 clones, around 92% found once. What was sequenced was peripheral blood. All receptors derive from a woman younger than 45 with COVID-19, enrolled during active disease.

The chain employs TRBV18 and TRBJ1-2; D is unclear. With 2 bases removed from V and 4 bases from J, the gap between germline ends came to 17 bases. The CDR3 has 16 residues. Germline CDR1 reads KGHSH; CDR2 reads LQKENI. The CDR3 here is CASSPGGGQNGYGYTF. CDR3 bases: TGTGCCAGCTCACCAGGAGGTGGCCAGAACGGCTATGGCTACACCTTC.

The chain carries TRBV2 and TRBJ2-3, with D maybe TRBD2 (6 bases). This CDR3 spans 15 amino acids. Per the germline V gene, CDR1 is SNHLY and CDR2 is FYNNEI. V lost 5 bases to trimming and J lost 3 bases, with 15 bases between them. The CDR3 spells CASSTRDSGTDTQYF. The CDR3, as DNA: TGTGCCAGCAGTACCCGGGACTCGGGGACAGATACGCAGTATTTT.

This chain joins TRBV7-8 and TRBJ1-2; no clear D. V lost 1 base and J 4 bases, leaving 10 bases between the germline ends. The CDR3 has 14 residues. The germline V gene encodes CDR1 SGHVS and CDR2 FQNEAQ. CDR3: CASSLGSQIYGYTF. For the CDR3, the DNA is TGTGCCAGCAGCTTAGGGTCCCAGATCTATGGCTACACCTTC.

The chain carries TRBV4-1 and TRBJ2-1; possible D gene TRBD2, 7 bases. The CDR3 runs 16 residues. Between the trimmed V and J ends, which lost 5 bases and 5 bases, there was a span of 19 bases. Germline loops: CDR1 MGHRA, CDR2 YSYEKL. The CDR3 DNA is TGCGCCAGCAGCAGGGGGGGGCCGGGGATGGACAATGAGCAGTTCTTC. Amino acids: CASSRGGPGMDNEQFF.

This CDR3 reads CASSYSGLITDTQYF. CDR3 nucleotide sequence: TGTGCCAGCAGTTACTCCGGACTGATCACAGATACGCAGTATTTT. The chain uses TRBV6-5 and TRBJ2-3; possibly TRBD2 for D (5 bases). V was trimmed by 0 bases and J by 2 bases, leaving 9 bases between them. CDR1 is MNHEY, CDR2 SVGAGI, per germline. The CDR3 is 15 amino acids.

The chain combines TRBV2 with TRBJ2-7; TRBD2 is a possible D gene (6 bases). The germline V gene encodes CDR1 SNHLY and CDR2 FYNNEI. The CDR3 is 12 amino acids. V shed 6 bases and J shed 2 bases, with 8 bases lying between them. The CDR3 spells CASREGPYEQYF. The CDR3 nucleotides read TGTGCCAGCAGGGAGGGCCCCTACGAGCAGTACTTC.

Here the CDR3 reads CASSLNRGFGTEAFF. Here the CDR3 DNA reads TGTGCCAGCAGCTTAAACAGGGGTTTTGGGACTGAAGCTTTCTTT. The chain uses TRBV11-2 and TRBJ1-1; 7 bases agree with TRBD1. Germline V gene sequence: CDR1 SGHAT, CDR2 FQNNGV. V gave up 2 bases and J gave up 5 bases; unmatched junction bases: 8. This CDR3 is 15 amino acids long.

The V and J genes are TRBV20-1 and TRBJ1-1; D is unclear. The V end lost 3 bases, the J end lost 0 bases, and 8 bases lay between the germline ends. Germline V gene sequence: CDR1 DFQATT, CDR2 SNEGSKA (reference sequence). This CDR3 spans 13 amino acids. CDR3 in amino acids: CSASSGLNTEAFF. CDR3 coding DNA: TGCAGTGCTAGTTCCGGGTTGAACACTGAAGCTTTCTTT.

The chain joins TRBV15 to TRBJ1-2; 10 bases fit TRBD1. CDR1 LNHNV and CDR2 YYDKDF come from the germline V gene (reference sequence). After removal of 5 bases from V and 4 bases from J, the junction contained 1 base not matched to a gene. This CDR3 region has 13 residues. CDR3 nucleotides: TGTGCCACCAGCTGGGACAGGGGCTATGGCTACACCTTC. Protein sequence: CATSWDRGYGYTF.

This sequence joins TRBV30 and TRBJ2-4; D is possibly TRBD1 (5 bases). V was pared by 5 bases and J by 7 bases, with 12 bases between. The CDR3 has 12 amino acids. The germline CDR1 and CDR2 sequences are GTSNPN and SVGIG (reference sequence). CDR3 nucleotides: TGTGCCTGGTCTAACCAGGGTAACATTCAGTACTTC. It translates to CAWSNQGNIQYF. Filled out from reference TRBV30 and TRBJ2-4, the complete variable domain reads SQTIHQWPATLVQPVGSPLSLECTVEGTSNPNLYWYRQAAGRGLQLLFYSVGIGQISSEVPQNLSASRPQDRQFILSSKKLLLSDSGFYLCAWSNQGNIQYFGAGTRLSVL.

The rearrangement joins TRBV10-1 to TRBJ2-3, with D unclear. V was clipped by 3 bases and J by 5 bases, with 15 bases between them. CDR1 and CDR2 from the germline V gene are WNHNN and SYGVQD (reference sequence). There are 15 residues in the CDR3. CDR3 sequence: CASSEGTVLGDTQYF. The CDR3 DNA sequence: TGCGCCAGCAGTGAAGGCACAGTCCTGGGAGATACGCAGTATTTT.

This chain joins TRBV19 and TRBJ2-2; 8 bases map to TRBD1. The CDR3 loop spans 21 amino acids. V shed 7 bases and J 5 bases; nucleotides not matched to a gene: 27. The germline V gene encodes CDR1 LNHDA and CDR2 SQIVND (reference sequence). The CDR3 sequence is CASTASTGGRGWWVQTGELFF. The CDR3 DNA reads TGTGCCAGTACCGCATCCACAGGGGGTCGAGGGTGGTGGGTCCAAACCGGGGAGCTGTTTTTT.

This clone was recorded at least ten times. J is TRBJ1-1 and V is TRBV4-2, with 10 bases matching TRBD1. V shed 4 bases, J shed 5 bases, and the junction held 13 bases outside the gene matches. Germline loops: CDR1 LGHNA, CDR2 YNFKEQ. This CDR3 region has 17 residues. CDR3 DNA sequence: TGTGCCAGCAGCCGCCGACAGGGGGCTGGAATCGGGACTGAAGCTTTCTTT. Its protein product is CASSRRQGAGIGTEAFF.

CDR3 DNA sequence: TGTGCCAGCAGCCAAATGACAGGGTACTACGAGCAGTACTTC. This codes for CASSQMTGYYEQYF. The chain employs TRBV5-6 and TRBJ2-7; TRBD1 agrees at 7 bases. CDR1 SGHDT and CDR2 YYEEEE come from the germline V gene. V shed 4 bases, J shed 3 bases, and the junction held 7 bases outside the gene matches. The length of the CDR3 is 14 residues.

V gene TRBV5-8 combines with J gene TRBJ1-3; 7 bases agree with TRBD1. The CDR3 loop spans 17 amino acids. J was trimmed by 3 bases and V by 4 bases; bases with no gene match: 13. Germline V lookup: CDR1 SGHTS, CDR2 YDEGEE. This CDR3 is CASSEKEDRVFGNTIYF. CDR3 coding DNA: TGTGCCAGCAGCGAAAAGGAAGACAGGGTGTTTGGAAACACCATATATTTT.

The V gene is TRBV10-1, the J gene TRBJ1-3; D may be TRBD1 (5 bases). Trimming removed 7 bases from V and 2 bases from J, with 15 bases in between. The CDR3 runs 15 residues. The germline V gene has CDR1 WNHNN and CDR2 SYGVQD (reference sequence). The CDR3 sequence is CASTGPGEAGNTIYF. In DNA, the CDR3 is TGCGCCAGCACCGGTCCGGGGGAAGCTGGAAACACCATATATTTT.

This clone came up a few times. The V gene is TRBV11-2, the J gene TRBJ2-1; weak D call: TRBD2 (6 bases). The V end was cut by 5 bases, the J end by 3 bases, with 17 bases between. This CDR3 contains 16 residues. CDR1 and CDR2 from the germline V gene are SGHAT and FQNNGV. This CDR3 is CASSPQPGGNYNEQFF. For the CDR3, the DNA is TGTGCCAGCAGCCCGCAGCCCGGCGGGAACTACAATGAGCAGTTCTTC.

The chain recombines TRBV11-2 with TRBJ2-3; TRBD2 matches 11 bases. V lost 1 base and J lost 3; bases outside the gene matches: 6. This CDR3 has 17 residues. The germline gives CDR1 SGHAT, CDR2 FQNNGV. The CDR3 DNA is TGTGCCAGCAGCTTAGGAACTAGCGGGGGAGGGACAGATACGCAGTATTTT. Translated: CASSLGTSGGGTDTQYF.

The chain is built from TRBV27 and TRBJ2-7; maybe TRBD2 (5 bases). V lost 6 bases, J lost 3 bases, and 12 bases lay in between. Germline V gives CDR1 MNHEY, CDR2 SMNVEV (reference sequence). The length of the CDR3 is 13 residues. The CDR3 region has the DNA TGTGCCAGCAGCAAGGACTGGTTCTACGAGCAGTACTTC. The encoded protein is CASSKDWFYEQYF.

This clone was detected once. The chain combines TRBV5-5 with TRBJ2-5, with a possible D match to TRBD2 (6 bases). Between the trimmed V and J ends, which lost 3 bases and 5 bases, there was a span of 14 bases. Germline V gene sequence: CDR1 SGHKS, CDR2 YYEKEE (reference sequence). CDR3 size: 14 residues. The CDR3 protein is CASSSAEGGETQYF. Written as DNA, the CDR3 is TGTGCCAGCAGCTCGGCGGAGGGAGGCGAGACCCAGTACTTC.

The J gene is TRBJ2-7, the V gene TRBV6-2 or TRBV6-3, with 11 bases identical to TRBD1. Germline V CDR1 and CDR2: MNHEY, SVGEGT. V lost 5 bases to trimming and J lost 6 bases; unmatched junction nucleotides: 3. This CDR3 has 13 amino acids. The CDR3 here is CASSQGQGGEQYF. In DNA, the CDR3 is TGTGCCAGCAGTCAGGGACAGGGGGGCGAGCAGTACTTC.

The gene calls are TRBV9 and TRBJ2-5, with TRBD1 matching 10 bases. The V gene end was trimmed by 3 bases and the J gene end by 9 bases; junction bases not matched to a gene: 2. CDR1 is SGDLS and CDR2 is YYNGEE in the germline V gene. The CDR3 covers 12 residues. The CDR3 region has the DNA TGTGCCAGCAGCGCTGGACAGGGGGCCCAGTACTTC. It is translated as CASSAGQGAQYF.

This chain links TRBV5-5 with TRBJ2-5; D is possibly TRBD1 (5 bases). CDR1 SGHKS and CDR2 YYEKEE come from the germline V gene (reference sequence). The CDR3 is 14 amino acids. Trimming cost V 0 bases and J 5 bases, with 11 bases left between them. The CDR3, as DNA: TGTGCCAGCAGCTTGGATCGGACAACTGAGACCCAGTACTTC. This gives the protein CASSLDRTTETQYF.

The chain employs TRBV11-3 and TRBJ1-2; D uncertain. The germline V gene has CDR1 SGHNT and CDR2 YENEEA. The ends were cut back, 2 bases at V and 4 bases at J, with 11 bases in the middle. This CDR3 comprises 14 residues. This chain's CDR3 is CASSLLGGGYGYTF. Here the CDR3 DNA reads TGTGCCAGCAGCTTATTGGGTGGCGGCTATGGCTACACCTTC.

The V gene is TRBV7-2, the J gene TRBJ1-6; D gene unclear. V was shortened by 1 base and J by 4 bases, with 20 bases between the two germline ends. The CDR3 contains 19 residues. Per the germline V gene, CDR1 is SGHTA and CDR2 is FQGNSA. In DNA form, the CDR3 reads TGTGCCAGCAGCTTAGAGGCGAGCAGCGGAGACCTTTATAATTCACCCCTCCACTTT. Protein sequence: CASSLEASSGDLYNSPLHF.

The rearrangement uses TRBV10-3 and TRBJ1-2; TRBD1 aligns across 9 bases. Trimming cost V 10 bases and J 4 bases; bases outside gene matches: 10. The CDR3 runs to 14 residues. Germline values: CDR1 ENHRY, CDR2 SYGVKD. CDR3 sequence reads: CATLAGQGTYGYTF. CDR3 DNA: TGTGCCACGCTTGCGGGACAGGGAACCTATGGCTACACCTTC.

On this clone itself: At the DNA level, this CDR3 is encoded by other sequences in the same sample as well. The V gene is TRBV27, the J gene TRBJ2-5, with D perhaps TRBD2 (6 bases). The CDR3 covers 13 residues. V shed 3 bases and J shed 5 bases, with 10 bases lying between them. Germline CDR1 is MNHEY and CDR2 is SMNVEV (reference sequence). The chain's CDR3 is CASSFSAGETQYF. The CDR3 bases are TGTGCCAGCAGTTTTAGTGCGGGGGAGACCCAGTACTTC.

V gene TRBV27 combines with J gene TRBJ2-7; 7 bases are a match to TRBD1. Germline assignment: CDR1 MNHEY and CDR2 SMNVEV (reference sequence). With V trimmed by 2 bases and J by 7 bases, 8 bases remained unmatched. The CDR3 consists of 14 residues. The CDR3 DNA is TGTGCCAGCAGTTTAAGAGGGACAGTCGGGGAGCAGTACTTC. Translation: CASSLRGTVGEQYF.